Detailed here is one TCR beta chain. This may be a read error, as it is one base from a much larger clone. The sample comes from a study of T cells in Graves' hyperthyroidism and ophthalmopathy. Amplification of TCR beta CDR3 regions used RNA as the template. With the HTBI primer set, the TCR CDR3 went through a first round of RT-PCR. TCRdb re-called the multiplex PCR reads through MiXCR, storing one row per CDR3 protein. The sample yields approximately 740,000 distinct CDR3 sequences, 12% to 15% seen once. Trimming pared 3 bases from V and 8 bases from J, leaving 8 bases between. The germline CDR1 and CDR2 sequences are KGHSH and LQKENI. The CDR3 has 12 amino acids.

This rearrangement joins TRBV18 to TRBJ2-1; D ambiguous. The receptor comes from a woman between 18 and 30 years old with Graves' hyperthyroidism. Sequenced sample: blood. CDR3 nucleotide sequence: TGTGCCAGCTCACCGGGGATGTATGAGCAGTTCTTC. It translates to CASSPGMYEQFF.